This TCR beta chain was found in a study of CD8 T cells in ankylosing spondylitis. Study-wide points: Roughly 8 highly homologous variants made up a TCR beta motif that seemed to typify ankylosing spondylitis blood. CD8+ by phenotype, disease-linked clones were relatively rare in peripheral blood.

V shed 0 bases and J shed 0 bases, with 11 bases lying between them. This CDR3 region has 16 residues. Per germline, CDR1 LGHNA and CDR2 YNFKEQ. This clonotype was observed a few times. Its antigen is undetermined. Using its own MiXCR run on the 5' RACE reads, TCRdb lists one record per CDR3 protein. The sample contains 800,000 to 900,000 distinct CDR3 sequences, 12% of which appear only once. Sequenced material: blood, either unsorted or a sorted T cell fraction (not recorded which). The V and J genes are TRBV4-2 and TRBJ1-1; the D gene is possibly TRBD1 (6 bases). This TCR was recovered from a male donor with ankylosing spondylitis. The CDR3 loop is CASSQDRGPMNTEAFF. The CDR3 coding sequence is TGTGCCAGCAGCCAAGACAGGGGACCTATGAACACTGAAGCTTTCTTT.